The T cell receptor beta chain described here comes from a study of T cell repertoires in cytomegalovirus infection. In its sample, this clonotype was seen many times. Germline CDR1 is LNHDA and CDR2 is SQIVND (reference sequence). The ends lost 4 bases at V and 7 bases at J; junction bases unmatched: 12. CDR3 length equals 16 residues. TCRdb re-analysed the reads in MiXCR, keeping a single row per CDR3 protein. The data hold about 260,000 distinct CDR3 sequences, with roughly 13% observed a single time. The sequenced material came from PBMCs. The chain combines TRBV19 with TRBJ2-1; 8 bases map to TRBD2. The TCR was taken from a human donor in good health (CMV status not recorded). Some clones in this sample may be carry-over from other donors' samples. The CDR3 DNA follows: TGTGCCAGTAGTACCGTCTTCTCCGGGAGGGTAAATGAGCAGTTCTTC. It codes for CASSTVFSGRVNEQFF.